This T cell receptor beta chain was sequenced in a study of tumor and adjacent non-tumor tissue in lung cancer. Study at large: There were around eleven adenocarcinoma, a couple of squamous cell carcinoma and 1 small cell lung cancer cases. About 4.17 million productive TCRbeta reads were obtained per sample on average. Aged 31 to 76 years, patients included 10 men and 4 to 6 women with stage I to III disease. Study-wide points: Top 100 clones took a larger repertoire share in normal lung.

TCRbeta libraries were built with three rounds of nested PCR, modified from ARM-PCR. TCRdb reprocessed the multiplex PCR reads with MiXCR, giving one entry per CDR3 protein. The sample lists over 130,000 distinct CDR3 sequences, around 66% occurring once. This sample's RNA came from whole unsorted tissue. This clonotype was seen a handful of times. Its antigen remains unknown. With 1 base removed from V and 7 bases from J, the gap between germline ends came to 8 bases. This CDR3 region has 13 residues. Germline loops: CDR1 SGHRS, CDR2 YFSETQ. The TCR was taken from a man in his 60s with small cell lung cancer. V gene TRBV5-1 combines with J gene TRBJ2-2; D gene uncertain. The source material was lung tumor tissue. The DNA of the CDR3 is TGCGCCAGCAGCTTGCGTTCCGACGGGGAGCTGTTTTTT. Its protein is CASSLRSDGELFF.